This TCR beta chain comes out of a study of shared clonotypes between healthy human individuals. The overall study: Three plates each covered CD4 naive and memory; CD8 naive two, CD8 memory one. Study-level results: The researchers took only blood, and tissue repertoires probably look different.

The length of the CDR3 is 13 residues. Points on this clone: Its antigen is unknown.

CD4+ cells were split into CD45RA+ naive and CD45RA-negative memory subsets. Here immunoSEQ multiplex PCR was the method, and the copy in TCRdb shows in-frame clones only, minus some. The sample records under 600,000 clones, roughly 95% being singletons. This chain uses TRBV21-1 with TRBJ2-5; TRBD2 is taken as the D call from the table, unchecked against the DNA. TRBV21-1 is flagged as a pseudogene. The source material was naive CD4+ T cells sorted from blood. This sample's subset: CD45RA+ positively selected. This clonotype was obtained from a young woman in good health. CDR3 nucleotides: TGTGCCAGCAGCGGAGGACGAGAAGAGACCCAGTACTTC. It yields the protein CASSGGREETQYF.